Listed below are T cell receptor beta chains from one sample, sequenced in a study of cytomegalovirus exposure and HLA in healthy donors. Profiled with immunoSEQ multiplex PCR; TCRdb holds only in-frame clones, not every one. The sample records 100,000 to 150,000 clones, over 65% being singletons. The sample consisted of PBMCs. The receptors here all came from a man younger than 30 in good health and CMV-seropositive. The CDR3 runs from the conserved cysteine through the conserved F or W. Each record gives: D gene, V gene, CDR3 length, J gene, clone size, CDR3 DNA, CDR3 protein. D genes are given only for firm matches. Size values are once, few and many counts, or a class for expanded clones, and some rows have none.

D gene: TRBD2
V gene: TRBV5-1
CDR3 length: 18
J gene: TRBJ2-2
clone size: NA
CDR3 DNA: TGCGCCAGCAGCTTGAGTACTAGCGGGGGTTACCCCACCGGGGAGCTGTTTTTT
CDR3 protein: CASSLSTSGGYPTGELFF

D gene: NA
V gene: TRBV12-5
CDR3 length: 16
J gene: TRBJ1-1
clone size: NA
CDR3 DNA: TGTGCTAGTGGTCCCACCCCCCACGGGGTGAACACTGAAGCTTTCTTT
CDR3 protein: CASGPTPHGVNTEAFF

D gene: NA
V gene: TRBV4-1
CDR3 length: 16
J gene: TRBJ1-2
clone size: NA
CDR3 DNA: TGCGCCAGCAGCCAAGTTTTGACGGTCTCGGGAAGTGGCTACACCTTC
CDR3 protein: CASSQVLTVSGSGYTF

D gene: NA
V gene: TRBV5-1
CDR3 length: 14
J gene: TRBJ1-2
clone size: NA
CDR3 DNA: TGCGCCAGCAGCCTAGACGAGTCTAACTATGGCTACACCTTC
CDR3 protein: CASSLDESNYGYTF

D gene: NA
V gene: TRBV28
CDR3 length: 15
J gene: TRBJ2-5
clone size: NA
CDR3 DNA: TGTGCCAGCAGTATGAACAGGTCCCCAGAAGAGACCCAGTACTTC
CDR3 protein: CASSMNRSPEETQYF

D gene: NA
V gene: TRBV6-1
CDR3 length: 14
J gene: TRBJ1-3
clone size: NA
CDR3 DNA: TGTGCCAGCATCCAAGGGAGCTCTGGAAACACCATATATTTT
CDR3 protein: CASIQGSSGNTIYF

D gene: TRBD1
V gene: TRBV5-1
CDR3 length: 15
J gene: TRBJ1-2
clone size: NA
CDR3 DNA: TGCGCCAGCAGCTCGGGACAGGGCGGAAACTATGGCTACACCTTC
CDR3 protein: CASSSGQGGNYGYTF

D gene: NA
V gene: TRBV6-6
CDR3 length: 14
J gene: TRBJ2-3
clone size: NA
CDR3 DNA: TGTGCCAGCAGTTACTCGAACCCAGGTCATACGCAGTATTTT
CDR3 protein: CASSYSNPGHTQYF

D gene: TRBD1
V gene: TRBV9
CDR3 length: 15
J gene: TRBJ1-1
clone size: NA
CDR3 DNA: TGTGCCAGCAGCGCGACAGGGTCCCCGAACACTGAAGCTTTCTTT
CDR3 protein: CASSATGSPNTEAFF

D gene: TRBD2
V gene: TRBV5-4
CDR3 length: 16
J gene: TRBJ2-3
clone size: NA
CDR3 DNA: TGTGCCAGCAGCCCACCGGGGGGAAGGGCCACAGATACGCAGTATTTT
CDR3 protein: CASSPPGGRATDTQYF

D gene: NA
V gene: TRBV7-9
CDR3 length: 15
J gene: TRBJ1-6
clone size: NA
CDR3 DNA: TGTGCCAGCAGCTTAGCGGCCAGCGCGGGTTCACCCCTCCACTTT
CDR3 protein: CASSLAASAGSPLHF

D gene: NA
V gene: TRBV15
CDR3 length: 13
J gene: TRBJ1-6
clone size: NA
CDR3 DNA: TGTGCCACCAGCCCCTTGGCCCCCTCACCCCTCCACTTT
CDR3 protein: CATSPLAPSPLHF

D gene: TRBD2
V gene: TRBV12-5
CDR3 length: 16
J gene: TRBJ2-1
clone size: NA
CDR3 DNA: TGTGCTAGTGGCCCGGGACTAGCGGGCAGCTACAATGAGCAGTTCTTC
CDR3 protein: CASGPGLAGSYNEQFF

D gene: TRBD2
V gene: TRBV14
CDR3 length: 16
J gene: TRBJ2-3
clone size: NA
CDR3 DNA: TGTGCCAGCAGCCAGCGCCTGGCGGGAGAAACAGATACGCAGTATTTT
CDR3 protein: CASSQRLAGETDTQYF

D gene: TRBD2
V gene: TRBV10-3
CDR3 length: 15
J gene: TRBJ2-1
clone size: NA
CDR3 DNA: TGTGCCATCAGTGCCGCCGGGGGGGTATACAATGAGCAGTTCTTC
CDR3 protein: CAISAAGGVYNEQFF

D gene: NA
V gene: TRBV4-1
CDR3 length: 13
J gene: TRBJ1-4
clone size: few
CDR3 DNA: TGCGCCAGCAGCCAAGAAAGGGGAGAAAAACTGTTTTTT
CDR3 protein: CASSQERGEKLFF

D gene: NA
V gene: TRBV6-5
CDR3 length: 14
J gene: TRBJ2-7
clone size: NA
CDR3 DNA: TGTGCCAGCAGCCAAGGAGGGGCGATCTACGAGCAGTACTTC
CDR3 protein: CASSQGGAIYEQYF

D gene: NA
V gene: TRBV18
CDR3 length: 17
J gene: TRBJ1-1
clone size: NA
CDR3 DNA: TGTGCCAGCTCACCGCCGACAGGCATGGGGTGGGACACTGAAGCTTTCTTT
CDR3 protein: CASSPPTGMGWDTEAFF

D gene: NA
V gene: TRBV30
CDR3 length: 13
J gene: TRBJ1-1
clone size: NA
CDR3 DNA: TGTGCCTGGAGTGTACAGGTGAACACTGAAGCTTTCTTT
CDR3 protein: CAWSVQVNTEAFF

D gene: NA
V gene: TRBV14
CDR3 length: 15
J gene: TRBJ2-2
clone size: few
CDR3 DNA: TGTGCCAGTAGCCCGGGGGTCTCGAACACCGGGGAGCTGTTTTTT
CDR3 protein: CASSPGVSNTGELFF

D gene: TRBD2
V gene: TRBV30
CDR3 length: 14
J gene: TRBJ2-1
clone size: once
CDR3 DNA: TGTGCCTGGAGTCTTCTAGCGGGGGGGCGGGAGCAGTTCTTC
CDR3 protein: CAWSLLAGGREQFF

D gene: NA
V gene: TRBV6-6
CDR3 length: 13
J gene: TRBJ1-6
clone size: NA
CDR3 DNA: TGTGCCGGCAGGAGGGAGGTTAATTCACCCCTCCACTTT
CDR3 protein: CAGRREVNSPLHF

D gene: NA
V gene: TRBV23-1
CDR3 length: 14
J gene: TRBJ1-2
clone size: NA
CDR3 DNA: TGCGCCAGCAGTCATCCCAGGATTAACTATGGCTACACCTTC
CDR3 protein: CASSHPRINYGYTF

D gene: NA
V gene: TRBV5-6
CDR3 length: 15
J gene: TRBJ2-7
clone size: NA
CDR3 DNA: TGTGCCAGCAGCTTTGCAGGGCGAAGCTCCTACGAGCAGTACTTC
CDR3 protein: CASSFAGRSSYEQYF

D gene: TRBD2
V gene: TRBV19
CDR3 length: 14
J gene: TRBJ2-7
clone size: NA
CDR3 DNA: TGTGCCAGTAGTGTGGCTAGCGGGGGATACGAGCAGTACTTC
CDR3 protein: CASSVASGGYEQYF

D gene: NA
V gene: TRBV5-4
CDR3 length: 15
J gene: TRBJ2-7
clone size: NA
CDR3 DNA: TGTGCCAGCACCTTAGGGGGGGTGACCTCCTACGAGCAGTACTTC
CDR3 protein: CASTLGGVTSYEQYF

D gene: NA
V gene: TRBV19
CDR3 length: 15
J gene: TRBJ2-7
clone size: NA
CDR3 DNA: TGTGCCAGTGCAACAGGGAGTGGTAGCTCCTACGAGCAGTACTTC
CDR3 protein: CASATGSGSSYEQYF

D gene: NA
V gene: TRBV11-3
CDR3 length: 15
J gene: TRBJ2-1
clone size: NA
CDR3 DNA: TGTGCCAGCAGCCTGGCTCCGGGGGTCTACAATGAGCAGTTCTTC
CDR3 protein: CASSLAPGVYNEQFF

D gene: TRBD2
V gene: TRBV4-1
CDR3 length: 15
J gene: TRBJ2-5
clone size: NA
CDR3 DNA: TGCGCCAGCAGCCAAGGGCTAGCGGGGCAAGAGACCCAGTACTTC
CDR3 protein: CASSQGLAGQETQYF

D gene: NA
V gene: TRBV2
CDR3 length: 14
J gene: TRBJ2-7
clone size: NA
CDR3 DNA: TGTGCCAGCAGTGAAGCGCCTACAGGTCTCGAGCAGTACTTC
CDR3 protein: CASSEAPTGLEQYF

D gene: NA
V gene: TRBV21-1
CDR3 length: 12
J gene: TRBJ1-5
clone size: NA
CDR3 DNA: TGTGCCAGCAGCTCCCGGAATCAGCCCCAGCATTTT
CDR3 protein: CASSSRNQPQHF

D gene: TRBD2
V gene: TRBV7-2
CDR3 length: 16
J gene: TRBJ2-1
clone size: NA
CDR3 DNA: TGTGCCAGCAGCATTGCTGGGACTAGCCAAGACAATGAGCAGTTCTTC
CDR3 protein: CASSIAGTSQDNEQFF

D gene: TRBD1
V gene: TRBV5-1
CDR3 length: 15
J gene: TRBJ1-6
clone size: NA
CDR3 DNA: TGCGCCAGCAGCTTGGAAGGGACAGATAATTCACCCCTCCACTTT
CDR3 protein: CASSLEGTDNSPLHF

D gene: TRBD2
V gene: TRBV5-1
CDR3 length: 17
J gene: TRBJ2-1
clone size: NA
CDR3 DNA: TGCGCCAGCAGCTTGGTGGGGACTAGCGGGGGTTACAATGAGCAGTTCTTC
CDR3 protein: CASSLVGTSGGYNEQFF

D gene: NA
V gene: TRBV4-1
CDR3 length: 14
J gene: TRBJ2-7
clone size: once
CDR3 DNA: TGCGCCAGCAGCCGCGTGACAGGTTCCTACGAGCAGTACTTC
CDR3 protein: CASSRVTGSYEQYF

D gene: TRBD1
V gene: TRBV7-8
CDR3 length: 13
J gene: TRBJ1-2
clone size: NA
CDR3 DNA: TGTGCCAGCAGCAAAACCGACAGGGATGGCTACACCTTC
CDR3 protein: CASSKTDRDGYTF

D gene: NA
V gene: TRBV5-8
CDR3 length: 14
J gene: TRBJ1-5
clone size: NA
CDR3 DNA: TGTGCCAGCAGCTTGGACAGTCTCAATCAGCCCCAGCATTTT
CDR3 protein: CASSLDSLNQPQHF

D gene: NA
V gene: TRBV30
CDR3 length: 11
J gene: TRBJ2-1
clone size: NA
CDR3 DNA: TGTGCCTGGAGTCTCTACAATGAGCAGTTCTTC
CDR3 protein: CAWSLYNEQFF

D gene: TRBD2
V gene: TRBV5-1
CDR3 length: 16
J gene: TRBJ2-7
clone size: NA
CDR3 DNA: TGCGCCAGCAGCTTGGCCGCTAGCGGGGCCACATACGAGCAGTACTTC
CDR3 protein: CASSLAASGATYEQYF

D gene: NA
V gene: TRBV18
CDR3 length: 13
J gene: TRBJ1-4
clone size: NA
CDR3 DNA: TGTGCCAGCTCACCCGGGGTAGATGAAAAGCTGTTTTTT
CDR3 protein: CASSPGVDEKLFF

D gene: NA
V gene: TRBV21-1
CDR3 length: 13
J gene: TRBJ2-7
clone size: NA
CDR3 DNA: TGTGCCAGCAGCTCTGCGCCACGCTACGAGCAGTACTTC
CDR3 protein: CASSSAPRYEQYF

D gene: NA
V gene: TRBV27
CDR3 length: 10
J gene: TRBJ1-5
clone size: NA
CDR3 DNA: TGTGCCAGCAGTCCTTCCCTCCAGCATTTT
CDR3 protein: CASSPSLQHF

D gene: NA
V gene: TRBV4-1
CDR3 length: 16
J gene: TRBJ2-1
clone size: NA
CDR3 DNA: TGCGCCAGCAGCCAAGAGGGCAGGGCTACCTACAATGAGCAGTTCTTC
CDR3 protein: CASSQEGRATYNEQFF

D gene: NA
V gene: TRBV19
CDR3 length: 15
J gene: TRBJ1-3
clone size: few
CDR3 DNA: TGTGCCAGTAGTCAAAGGAGGTCAGGCGGAAACACCATATATTTT
CDR3 protein: CASSQRRSGGNTIYF

D gene: TRBD2
V gene: TRBV6-4
CDR3 length: 15
J gene: TRBJ2-3
clone size: few
CDR3 DNA: TGTGCCAGCAGCGCGTCTAGCGGGGGATCAGATACGCAGTATTTT
CDR3 protein: CASSASSGGSDTQYF

D gene: TRBD1
V gene: TRBV29-1
CDR3 length: 14
J gene: TRBJ1-1
clone size: NA
CDR3 DNA: TGCAGCGTTAAGGCGACAGGGGGCAACACTGAAGCTTTCTTT
CDR3 protein: CSVKATGGNTEAFF